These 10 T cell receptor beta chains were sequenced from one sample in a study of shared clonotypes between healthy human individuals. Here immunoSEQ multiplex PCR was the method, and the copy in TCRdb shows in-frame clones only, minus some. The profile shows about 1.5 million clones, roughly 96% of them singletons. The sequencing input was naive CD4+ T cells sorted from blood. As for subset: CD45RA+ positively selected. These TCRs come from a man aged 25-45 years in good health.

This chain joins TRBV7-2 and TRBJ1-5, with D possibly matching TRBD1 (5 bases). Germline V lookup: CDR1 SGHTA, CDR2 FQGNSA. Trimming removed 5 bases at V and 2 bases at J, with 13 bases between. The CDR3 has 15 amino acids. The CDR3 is CASSLRRDRNQPQHF. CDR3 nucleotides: TGTGCCAGCAGCCTCAGGCGGGACCGCAATCAGCCCCAGCATTTT. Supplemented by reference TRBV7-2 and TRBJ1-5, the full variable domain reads GAGVSQSPSNKVTEKGKDVELRCDPISGHTALYWYRQSLGQGLEFLIYFQGNSAPDKSGLPSDRFSAERTGGSVSTLTIQRTQQEDSAVYLCASSLRRDRNQPQHFGDGTRLSIL.

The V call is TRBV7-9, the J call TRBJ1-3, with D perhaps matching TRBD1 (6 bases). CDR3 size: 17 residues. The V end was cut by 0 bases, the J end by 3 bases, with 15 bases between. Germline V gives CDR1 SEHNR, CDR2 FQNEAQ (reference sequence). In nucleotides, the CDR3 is TGTGCCAGCAGCTTAGCGCTAACCGGGGGCGGTGGAAACACCATATATTTT. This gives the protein CASSLALTGGGGNTIYF.

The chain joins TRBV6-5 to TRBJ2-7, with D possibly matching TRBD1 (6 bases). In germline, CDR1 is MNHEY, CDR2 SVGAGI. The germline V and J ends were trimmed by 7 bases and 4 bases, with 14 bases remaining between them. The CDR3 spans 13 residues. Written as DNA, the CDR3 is TGTGCCAGCACCCGGACAGCCAATTACGAGCAGTACTTC. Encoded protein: CASTRTANYEQYF.

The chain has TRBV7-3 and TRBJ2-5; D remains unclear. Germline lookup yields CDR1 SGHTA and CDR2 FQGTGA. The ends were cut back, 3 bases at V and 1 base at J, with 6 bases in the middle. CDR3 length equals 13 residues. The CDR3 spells CASSFGVQETQYF. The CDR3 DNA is TGTGCCAGCAGCTTTGGGGTCCAAGAGACCCAGTACTTC.

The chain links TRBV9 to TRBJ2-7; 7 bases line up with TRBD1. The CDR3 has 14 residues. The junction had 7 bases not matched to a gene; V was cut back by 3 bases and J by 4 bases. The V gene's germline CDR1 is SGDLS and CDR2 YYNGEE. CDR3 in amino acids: CASSESDRSYEQYF. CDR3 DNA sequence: TGTGCCAGCAGCGAGTCGGACAGGAGTTACGAGCAGTACTTC.

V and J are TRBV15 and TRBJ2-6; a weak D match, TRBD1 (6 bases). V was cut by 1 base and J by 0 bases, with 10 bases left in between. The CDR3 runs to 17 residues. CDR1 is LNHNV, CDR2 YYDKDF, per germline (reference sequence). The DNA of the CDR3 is TGTGCCACCAGCAGAGGGGGGCTTATCTCTGGGGCCAACGTCCTGACTTTC. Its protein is CATSRGGLISGANVLTF.

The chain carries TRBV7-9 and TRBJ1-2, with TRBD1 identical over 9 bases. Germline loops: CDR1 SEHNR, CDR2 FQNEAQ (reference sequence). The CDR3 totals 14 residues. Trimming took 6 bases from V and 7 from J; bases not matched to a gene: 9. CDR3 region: CASSCRDRDCGYTF. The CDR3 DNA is TGTGCCAGCAGTTGCAGGGACAGGGACTGTGGCTACACCTTC.

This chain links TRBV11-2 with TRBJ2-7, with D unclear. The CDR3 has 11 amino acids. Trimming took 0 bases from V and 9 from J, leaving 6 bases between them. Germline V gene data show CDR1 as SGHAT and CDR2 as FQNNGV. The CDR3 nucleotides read TGTGCCAGCAGCTTAGATCGGTGGCAGTACTTC. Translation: CASSLDRWQYF.

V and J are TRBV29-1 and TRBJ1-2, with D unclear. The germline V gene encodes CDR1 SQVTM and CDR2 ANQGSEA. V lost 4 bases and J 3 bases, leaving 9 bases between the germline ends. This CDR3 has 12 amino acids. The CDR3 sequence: CSVVDWDYGYTF. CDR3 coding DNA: TGCAGCGTTGTTGATTGGGACTATGGCTACACCTTC.

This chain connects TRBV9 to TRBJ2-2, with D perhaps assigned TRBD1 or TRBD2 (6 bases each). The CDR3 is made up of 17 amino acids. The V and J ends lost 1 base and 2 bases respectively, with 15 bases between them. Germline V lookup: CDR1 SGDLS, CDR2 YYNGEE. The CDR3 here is CASSVTGASSNTGELFF. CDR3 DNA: TGTGCCAGCAGCGTAACGGGGGCTAGCAGTAACACCGGGGAGCTGTTTTTT.